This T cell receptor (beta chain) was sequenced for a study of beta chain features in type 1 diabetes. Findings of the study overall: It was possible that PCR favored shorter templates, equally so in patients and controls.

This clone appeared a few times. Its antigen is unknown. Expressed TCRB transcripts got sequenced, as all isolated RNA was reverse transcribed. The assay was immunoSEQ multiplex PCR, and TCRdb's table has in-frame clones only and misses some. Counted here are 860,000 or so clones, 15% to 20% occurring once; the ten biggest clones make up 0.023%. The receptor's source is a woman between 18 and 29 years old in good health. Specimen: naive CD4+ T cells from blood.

Here the CDR3 reads CASSTRTSGKAGELFF. DNA for the CDR3: TGCGCCAGCAGCACCCGGACTAGCGGGAAAGCCGGGGAGCTGTTTTTT. The chain recombines TRBV5-1 with TRBJ2-2; 12 nucleotides match TRBD2. Germline lookup yields CDR1 SGHRS and CDR2 YFSETQ. V shed 4 bases and J 6 bases; nucleotides not matched to a gene: 7. This CDR3 contains 16 residues.